The sample holds a few counts of the clone carrying this TCR beta chain. Per germline, CDR1 GTSNPN and CDR2 SVGIG (reference sequence). J gave up 3 bases and V 0 bases, and 8 bases lay outside the gene matches. This CDR3 spans 16 amino acids. Sequencing was performed with immunoSEQ multiplex PCR; in TCRdb, only in-frame clones are kept and a portion is missing. The table lists roughly 220,000 clones, approximately 90% of them singletons. The data are from a study of blood T cell repertoires in COVID-19. Enrolment of Seattle patients took place during active infection, and they were followed longitudinally.

The material sequenced was peripheral blood. V usage is TRBV30 and J usage is TRBJ1-5; 7 bases map to TRBD1. This clonotype was sampled from a woman aged 50 to 60 with COVID-19, enrolled during active disease. The CDR3 reads CAWSVKTGQANQPQHF. CDR3 coding DNA: TGTGCCTGGAGTGTTAAGACTGGACAGGCCAATCAGCCCCAGCATTTT.